The clone carrying this TCR beta chain was counted at least ten times. TCRdb reassembled clones from the PCR reads with MiXCR. The repertoire holds 25,000 to 35,000 clones, with around 32% as singletons. Patients underwent thyroid surgery, and none had received any treatment before it. These data belong to a study of metastatic and nonmetastatic thyroid tumors. The CDR3 runs 15 residues. Trimming cost V 5 bases and J 1 base; bases outside gene matches: 4. From germline, CDR1 is SGHTA and CDR2 FQGNSA. The material sequenced was blood. The J gene is TRBJ2-7, the V gene TRBV7-2; 11 positions agree with TRBD2. This receptor was obtained from a female donor with papillary thyroid cancer or a benign thyroid nodule (not recorded which). Some clones in this sample may be carry-over from other donors' samples. The CDR3 is CASSHGTSGSYEQYF. DNA of the CDR3: TGTGCCAGCAGCCACGGGACTAGCGGATCCTACGAGCAGTACTTC.